The 16 T cell receptor beta chains in this list originate from one sample, sequenced in a study of blood T cell repertoires in COVID-19. Assay: immunoSEQ multiplex PCR; the TCRdb copy retains only in-frame clones and omits some. Here the sample spans 150,000 to 200,000 clones, around 84% being singletons. The material sequenced was PBMCs or T cells enriched from blood (not recorded which). All receptors come from a middle-aged man who had recovered from COVID-19.

V and J are TRBV19 and TRBJ2-5; 8 bases agree with TRBD2. The germline CDR1 and CDR2 sequences are LNHDA and SQIVND (reference sequence). Trimming at V came to 9 bases and at J to 5 bases, leaving 8 bases not matched to a gene. CDR3 size: 13 residues. CDR3 amino acids: CASSVRGGETQYF. The CDR3, as DNA: TGTGCCAGCTCCGTTCGGGGGGGGGAGACCCAGTACTTC.

The gene calls are TRBV5-4 and TRBJ2-3; 9 bases are a match to TRBD2. This CDR3 has 16 residues. V shed 4 bases, J shed 0 bases, and the junction held 6 bases outside the gene matches. CDR1 SGHNT and CDR2 YYREEE come from the germline V gene (reference sequence). The CDR3 here is CASSPAGLASTDTQYF. CDR3 bases: TGTGCCAGCAGCCCCGCGGGACTAGCTAGCACAGATACGCAGTATTTT. The complete variable domain, with remaining parts taken from reference TRBV5-4 and TRBJ2-3, reads ETGVTQSPTHLIKTRGQQVTLRCSSQSGHNTVSWYQQALGQGPQFIFQYYREEENGRGNFPPRFSGLQFPNYSSELNVNALELDDSALYLCASSPAGLASTDTQYFGPGTRLTVL.

The chain links TRBV7-8 to TRBJ2-7; TRBD1 matches 8 bases. The germline V gene has CDR1 SGHVS and CDR2 FQNEAQ. The CDR3 runs to 15 residues. J lost 1 base, V lost 5 bases, and 7 bases had no gene match. The CDR3 bases are TGTGCCAGCAGCGTGACAGGGGTATCGTCCTACGAGCAGTACTTC. Translating it yields CASSVTGVSSYEQYF.

This clone was seen once. V usage is TRBV11-2 and J usage is TRBJ2-3; 7 bases map to TRBD2. This CDR3 is 15 amino acids long. The trim removed 3 bases at V and 5 bases at J, leaving 8 bases unmatched. The germline V gene has CDR1 SGHAT and CDR2 FQNNGV. This CDR3 is CASSFQAREGDTQYF. The CDR3, as DNA: TGTGCCAGCAGCTTTCAGGCCAGGGAGGGAGATACGCAGTATTTT.

This chain links TRBV27 with TRBJ1-1, with 7 bases aligning to TRBD1. Germline CDR1 reads MNHEY; CDR2 reads SMNVEV (reference sequence). The V segment lost 7 bases and the J segment 4 bases; nucleotides outside the gene matches: 9. There are 14 residues in the CDR3. The CDR3 bases are TGTGCCAGCATAGGGGGCGCCTTTCGCACTGAAGCTTTCTTT. Amino acids: CASIGGAFRTEAFF.

The V call is TRBV5-8, the J call TRBJ1-5; D unresolved. The CDR3 covers 14 residues. Looked up from germline, CDR1 is SGHTS and CDR2 is YDEGEE. The CDR3 here is CATNLLEGRQPQHF. The CDR3 DNA follows: TGTGCAACCAATTTGTTAGAGGGTCGGCAGCCCCAGCATTTT.

The rearrangement uses TRBV28 and TRBJ1-1; 7 bases fit TRBD1. The V gene end was trimmed by 7 bases and the J gene end by 6 bases; junction bases not matched to a gene: 11. CDR3 size: 14 residues. The germline gives CDR1 MDHEN, CDR2 SYDVKM. The DNA for the CDR3 is TGTGCCAGCACTGGCGCAGGGGGTGCCCCTGAAGCTTTCTTT. It codes for CASTGAGGAPEAFF.

The V and J genes are TRBV10-1 and TRBJ2-4; 8 bases map to TRBD2. The J segment lost 5 bases and the V segment lost 6 bases, leaving 6 bases of the junction unmatched. This CDR3 region has 14 residues. CDR1 is WNHNN and CDR2 is SYGVQD in the germline V gene (reference sequence). CDR3: CASSPSGGQNIQYF. DNA for the CDR3: TGCGCCAGCAGCCCCAGCGGGGGCCAAAACATTCAGTACTTC.

This clone was found once. This rearrangement joins TRBV12-3 or TRBV12-4 to TRBJ1-2; no definite D call. Between the trimmed V and J ends, which lost 3 bases and 6 bases, there was a span of 8 bases. There are 12 residues in the CDR3. The CDR3 DNA sequence: TGTGCCAGCAGTTTCCGAGGGAATGGCTACACCTTC. As protein: CASSFRGNGYTF.

The chain has TRBV11-3 and TRBJ2-1; 8 bases fit TRBD2. This CDR3 has 13 amino acids. The germline V gene encodes CDR1 SGHNT and CDR2 YENEEA. V was pared by 3 bases and J by 9 bases, with 4 bases of the junction left unmatched. CDR3 loop: CASSLGRGVEQFF. CDR3 in DNA: TGTGCCAGCAGCTTGGGGCGGGGGGTTGAGCAGTTCTTC.

This clone was found once. The rearrangement joins TRBV30 to TRBJ2-5, with TRBD2 as a possible D gene (6 bases). The CDR3 consists of 15 residues. Germline CDR1 and CDR2: GTSNPN and SVGIG (reference sequence). Trimming took 0 bases from V and 5 from J, leaving 16 bases between them. CDR3 DNA sequence: TGTGCCTGGAGTGTACCGGGGGTTGGGAGGGAGACCCAGTACTTC. It codes for CAWSVPGVGRETQYF.

The chain recombines TRBV21-1 with TRBJ1-1; the D call in the table, TRBD1, was not verified against the DNA. TRBV21-1 is designated a pseudogene. CDR3 length: 13 amino acids. The CDR3 region has the DNA TGTGCCAGCGCCCCTCAGGGGGACACTGAAGCTTTCTTT. Translation: CASAPQGDTEAFF.

CDR3 sequence reads: CASSPQGANGYGYTF. DNA of the CDR3: TGTGCCAGCAGCCCCCAGGGGGCCAATGGCTATGGCTACACCTTC. V usage is TRBV7-9 and J usage is TRBJ1-2; TRBD1 matches 8 bases. Trimming removed 5 bases from V and 4 bases from J; junction bases left unmatched: 9. The CDR3 is 15 residues long. Germline values: CDR1 SEHNR, CDR2 FQNEAQ (reference sequence).

In nucleotides, the CDR3 is TGTGCCAGTGGTCGGGACACTTATAGCAATCAGCCCCAGCATTTT. Amino acid sequence: CASGRDTYSNQPQHF. The rearrangement uses TRBV19 and TRBJ1-5, with D possibly being TRBD1 (6 bases). Germline V gene data show CDR1 as LNHDA and CDR2 as SQIVND (reference sequence). V was clipped by 8 bases and J by 0 bases, with 14 bases between them. The CDR3 consists of 15 residues.

The genes are TRBV9 and TRBJ2-5; D might be TRBD1 (6 bases). The CDR3 loop spans 15 amino acids. Germline V lookup: CDR1 SGDLS, CDR2 YYNGEE. V lost 0 bases, J lost 1 base, and 10 bases lay in between. The CDR3 region has the DNA TGTGCCAGCAGCGTAGAGGTGGGGGCCCAAGAGACCCAGTACTTC. Translated: CASSVEVGAQETQYF.

V and J are TRBV2 and TRBJ1-2, with TRBD1 as a possible D gene (6 bases). Deletions cut 4 bases from V and 5 bases from J, with 14 bases between. The germline gives CDR1 SNHLY, CDR2 FYNNEI. This CDR3 is 14 amino acids long. For the CDR3, the DNA is TGTGCCAGCAGTGCGGGGGGGCAGGGGTATGGCTACACCTTC. As protein: CASSAGGQGYGYTF.